Shown below are 5 T cell receptor beta chains from a single sample sequenced in a study of blood T cells in healthy people across ages. Next came a second PCR, run for about 6 to 12 cycles, which used a sample-barcoded 5' primer along with a J-beta primer mix. One entry per CDR3 protein results from TCRdb running MiXCR on the 5' RACE reads. The sample lists over 1,200,000 distinct CDR3 sequences, approximately 59% seen once, with more than 6% in the top ten. The sample was blood. The source of these receptors is a man younger than 30 in good health.

This clonotype showed up just once. The genes are TRBV3-1 and TRBJ2-2; 10 nucleotides line up with TRBD2. There are 17 residues in the CDR3. The ends lost 4 bases at V and 2 bases at J; junction bases unmatched: 7. Germline V gene lookup returns CDR1 LGHDT and CDR2 YNNKEL (reference sequence). The chain's CDR3 is CASSRAGLAVNTGELFF. CDR3 DNA: TGTGCCAGCAGCCGCGCCGGACTAGCGGTTAACACCGGGGAGCTGTTTTTT.

This sequence joins TRBV2 and TRBJ1-2, with D perhaps TRBD1 (6 bases). The germline V gene has CDR1 SNHLY and CDR2 FYNNEI. V was trimmed by 1 base and J by 3 bases, leaving 9 bases between them. CDR3 length: 14 residues. CDR3 protein: CASSEGDIDYGYTF. The DNA for the CDR3 is TGTGCCAGCAGTGAAGGGGACATAGACTATGGCTACACCTTC.

J is TRBJ2-1 and V is TRBV11-2; 15 bases line up with TRBD2. In germline, CDR1 is SGHAT, CDR2 FQNNGV. J was trimmed by 8 bases and V by 4 bases; bases with no gene match: 9. The CDR3 consists of 17 residues. The CDR3 here is CASSSRTSGRAGDEQFF. In DNA, the CDR3 is TGTGCCAGCAGCTCACGGACTAGCGGGAGGGCCGGGGATGAGCAGTTCTTC.

This clonotype came up a few times. This chain links TRBV7-7 with TRBJ2-3; the D is unclear. The CDR3 runs 15 residues. The V end lost 1 base, the J end lost 0 bases, and 8 bases lay between the germline ends. Germline CDR1 SSHAT, CDR2 FNYEAQ (reference sequence). The CDR3 reads CASSLGLTSTDTQYF. In DNA form, the CDR3 reads TGTGCCAGCAGCTTAGGCTTAACTAGCACAGATACGCAGTATTTT.

This sequence joins TRBV4-3 and TRBJ1-4, with D possibly matching TRBD1 (5 bases). The CDR3 has 15 amino acids. Deletions cut 6 bases from V and 8 bases from J, with 19 bases between. The V gene's germline CDR1 is LGHNA and CDR2 YSLEER. In nucleotides, the CDR3 is TGCGCCAGCAGGCGAACCCAGGGTTCGGGGGAAAAACTGTTTTTT. Its protein is CASRRTQGSGEKLFF.